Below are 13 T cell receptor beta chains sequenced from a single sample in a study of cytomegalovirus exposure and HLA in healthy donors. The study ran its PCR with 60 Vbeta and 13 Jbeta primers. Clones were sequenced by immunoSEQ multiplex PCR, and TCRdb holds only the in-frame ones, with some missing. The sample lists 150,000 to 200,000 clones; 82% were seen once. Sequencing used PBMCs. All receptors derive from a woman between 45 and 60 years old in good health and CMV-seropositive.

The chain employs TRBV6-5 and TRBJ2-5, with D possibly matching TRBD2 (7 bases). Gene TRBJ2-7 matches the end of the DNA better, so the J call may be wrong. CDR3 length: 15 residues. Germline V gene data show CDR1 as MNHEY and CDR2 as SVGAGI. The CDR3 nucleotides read TGTGCCAGCAGTCGAACAGCCGGGGGGCGGGGCGAGCAGTACTTC. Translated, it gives CASSRTAGGRGEQYF.

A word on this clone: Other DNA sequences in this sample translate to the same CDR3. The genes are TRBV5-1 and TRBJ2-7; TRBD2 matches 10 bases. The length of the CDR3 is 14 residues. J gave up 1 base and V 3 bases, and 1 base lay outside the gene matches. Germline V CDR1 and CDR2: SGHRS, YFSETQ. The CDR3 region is CASSWTSGSYEQYF. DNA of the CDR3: TGCGCCAGCAGCTGGACTAGCGGTTCCTACGAGCAGTACTTC.

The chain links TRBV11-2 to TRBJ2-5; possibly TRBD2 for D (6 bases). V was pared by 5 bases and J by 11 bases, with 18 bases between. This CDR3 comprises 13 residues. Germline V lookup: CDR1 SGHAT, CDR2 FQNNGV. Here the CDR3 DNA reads TGTGCCAGCAGCATGGTCGGCAGGGAGGCGCAGTACTTC. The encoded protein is CASSMVGREAQYF.

Written as DNA, the CDR3 is TGCGCCAGCAGCACAAGACAGGTTTTATATGGCTACACCTTC. This translates into CASSTRQVLYGYTF. The chain uses TRBV4-1 and TRBJ1-2, with D maybe TRBD1 (6 bases). The ends were cut back, 5 bases at V and 5 bases at J, with 15 bases in the middle. CDR1 is MGHRA and CDR2 is YSYEKL in the germline V gene. This CDR3 has 14 amino acids.

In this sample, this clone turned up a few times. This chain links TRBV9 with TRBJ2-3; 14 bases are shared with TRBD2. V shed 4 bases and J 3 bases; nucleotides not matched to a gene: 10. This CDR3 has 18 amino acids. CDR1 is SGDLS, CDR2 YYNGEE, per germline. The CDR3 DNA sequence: TGTGCCAGCAGCCCCGCCGGGACTAGCGGGAGAAAGACAGATACGCAGTATTTT. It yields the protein CASSPAGTSGRKTDTQYF.

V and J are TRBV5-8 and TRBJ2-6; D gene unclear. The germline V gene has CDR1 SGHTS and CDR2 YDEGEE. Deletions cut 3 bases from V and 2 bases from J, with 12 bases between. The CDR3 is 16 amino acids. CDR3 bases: TGTGCCAGCAGCTCGGCTTCCAGGCCTGGGGCCAACGTCCTGACTTTC. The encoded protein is CASSSASRPGANVLTF. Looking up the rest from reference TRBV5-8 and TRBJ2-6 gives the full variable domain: EAGVTQSPTHLIKTRGQQATLRCSPISGHTSVYWYQQALGLGLQFLLWYDEGEERNRGNFPPRFSGRQFPNYSSELNVNALELEDSALYLCASSSASRPGANVLTFGAGSRLTVL.

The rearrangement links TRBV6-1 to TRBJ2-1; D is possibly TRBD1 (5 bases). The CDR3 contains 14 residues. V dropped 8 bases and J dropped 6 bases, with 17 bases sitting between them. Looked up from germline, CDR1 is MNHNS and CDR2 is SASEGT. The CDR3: CASRAAGHLNEQFF. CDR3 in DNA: TGTGCCAGCCGCGCCGCCGGACATCTCAATGAGCAGTTCTTC.

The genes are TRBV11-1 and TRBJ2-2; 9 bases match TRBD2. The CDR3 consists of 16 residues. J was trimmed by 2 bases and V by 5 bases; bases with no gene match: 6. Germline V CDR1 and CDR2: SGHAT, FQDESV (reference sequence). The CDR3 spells CASSPGLATNTGELFF. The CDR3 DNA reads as TGTGCCAGCAGCCCAGGACTAGCGACAAACACCGGGGAGCTGTTTTTT.

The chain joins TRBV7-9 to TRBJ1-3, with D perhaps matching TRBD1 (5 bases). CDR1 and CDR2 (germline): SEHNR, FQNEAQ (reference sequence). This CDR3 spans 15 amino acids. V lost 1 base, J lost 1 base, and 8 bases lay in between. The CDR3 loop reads CASSLGRASGNTIYF. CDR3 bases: TGTGCCAGCAGCTTAGGCAGGGCTTCTGGAAACACCATATATTTT.

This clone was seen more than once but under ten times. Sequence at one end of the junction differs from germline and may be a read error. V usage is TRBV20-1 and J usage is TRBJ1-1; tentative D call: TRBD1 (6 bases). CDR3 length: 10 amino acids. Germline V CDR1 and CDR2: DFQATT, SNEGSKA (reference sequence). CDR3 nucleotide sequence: TGCAGTGCTAGAGAGGACAGCCCCCATTTT. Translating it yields CSAREDSPHF.

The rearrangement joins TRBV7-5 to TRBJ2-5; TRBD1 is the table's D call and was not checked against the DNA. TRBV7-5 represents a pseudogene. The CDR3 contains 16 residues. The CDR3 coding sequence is TGTGTCAGCTGGAGAGAAACGGGACAGCCTCAAGAGACCCAGTACTTC. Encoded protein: CVSWRETGQPQETQYF.

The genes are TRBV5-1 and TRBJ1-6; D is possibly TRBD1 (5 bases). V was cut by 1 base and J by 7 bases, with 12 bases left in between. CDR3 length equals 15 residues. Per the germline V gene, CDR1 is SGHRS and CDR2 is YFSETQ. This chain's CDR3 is CASSLSGTVNSPLHF. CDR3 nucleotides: TGCGCCAGCAGCTTGTCCGGGACTGTAAATTCACCCCTCCACTTT.

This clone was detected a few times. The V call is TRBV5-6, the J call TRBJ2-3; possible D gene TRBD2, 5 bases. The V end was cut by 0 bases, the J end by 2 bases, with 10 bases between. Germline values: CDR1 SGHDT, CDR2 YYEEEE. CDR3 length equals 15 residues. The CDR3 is CASSLEGLPTDTQYF. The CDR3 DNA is TGTGCCAGCAGCTTGGAAGGACTTCCCACAGATACGCAGTATTTT.